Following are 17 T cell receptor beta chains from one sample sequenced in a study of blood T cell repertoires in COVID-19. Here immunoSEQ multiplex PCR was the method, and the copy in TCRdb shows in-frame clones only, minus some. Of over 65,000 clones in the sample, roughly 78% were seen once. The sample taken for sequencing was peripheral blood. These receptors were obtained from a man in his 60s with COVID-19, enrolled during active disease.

The CDR3 bases are TGCGCCAGCAGCCTACAGGGGACTAATGAAAAACTGTTTTTT. Amino acids: CASSLQGTNEKLFF. The gene calls are TRBV5-1 and TRBJ1-4; 7 nucleotides match TRBD1. Germline V gene sequence: CDR1 SGHRS, CDR2 YFSETQ. V lost 4 bases to trimming and J lost 2 bases; unmatched junction nucleotides: 2. CDR3 length: 14 residues.

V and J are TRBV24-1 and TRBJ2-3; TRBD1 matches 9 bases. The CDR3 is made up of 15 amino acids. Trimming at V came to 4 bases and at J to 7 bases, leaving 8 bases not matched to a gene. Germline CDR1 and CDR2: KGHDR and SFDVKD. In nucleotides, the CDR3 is TGTGCCACCAGTGAGTCCGGGACAGGGCGAAATACGCAGTATTTT. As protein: CATSESGTGRNTQYF.

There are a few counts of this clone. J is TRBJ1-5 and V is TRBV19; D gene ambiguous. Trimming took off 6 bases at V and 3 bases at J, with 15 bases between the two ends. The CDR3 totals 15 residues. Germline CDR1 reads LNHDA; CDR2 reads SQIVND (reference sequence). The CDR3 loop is CASSRGNSNNQPQHF. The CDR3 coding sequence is TGTGCCAGTAGCCGAGGGAATTCAAACAATCAGCCCCAGCATTTT.

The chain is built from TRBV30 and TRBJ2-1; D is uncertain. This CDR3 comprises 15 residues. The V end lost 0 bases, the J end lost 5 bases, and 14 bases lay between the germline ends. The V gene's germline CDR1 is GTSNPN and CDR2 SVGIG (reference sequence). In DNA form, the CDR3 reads TGTGCCTGGAGTGTACCGGTACAGAGAGACAATGAGCAGTTCTTC. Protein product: CAWSVPVQRDNEQFF.

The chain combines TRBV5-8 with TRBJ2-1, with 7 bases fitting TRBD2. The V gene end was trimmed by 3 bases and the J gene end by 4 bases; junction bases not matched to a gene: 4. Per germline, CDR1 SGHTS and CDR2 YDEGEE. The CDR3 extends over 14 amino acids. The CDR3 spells CASSSGTTYNEQFF. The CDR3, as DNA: TGTGCCAGCAGCTCCGGGACTACTTACAATGAGCAGTTCTTC. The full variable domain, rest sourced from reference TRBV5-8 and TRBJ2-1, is EAGVTQSPTHLIKTRGQQATLRCSPISGHTSVYWYQQALGLGLQFLLWYDEGEERNRGNFPPRFSGRQFPNYSSELNVNALELEDSALYLCASSSGTTYNEQFFGPGTRLTVL.

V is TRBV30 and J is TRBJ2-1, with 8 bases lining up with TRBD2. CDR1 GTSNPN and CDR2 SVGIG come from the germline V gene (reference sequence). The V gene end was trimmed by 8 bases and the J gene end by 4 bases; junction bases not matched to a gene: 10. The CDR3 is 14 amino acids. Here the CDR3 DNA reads TGTGCCGGAAGAAGGGCTAGCGGGTACAATGAGCAGTTCTTC. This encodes CAGRRASGYNEQFF.

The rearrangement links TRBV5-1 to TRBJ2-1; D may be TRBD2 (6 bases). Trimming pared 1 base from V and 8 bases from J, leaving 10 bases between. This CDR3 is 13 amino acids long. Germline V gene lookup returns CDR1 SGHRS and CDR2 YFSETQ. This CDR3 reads CASSLLEGHEQFF. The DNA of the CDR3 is TGCGCCAGCAGCTTGTTGGAGGGGCATGAGCAGTTCTTC.

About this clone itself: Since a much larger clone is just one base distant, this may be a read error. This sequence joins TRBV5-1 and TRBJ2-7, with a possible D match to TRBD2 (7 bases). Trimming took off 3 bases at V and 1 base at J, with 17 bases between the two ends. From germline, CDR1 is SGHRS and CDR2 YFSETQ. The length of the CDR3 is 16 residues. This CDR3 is CASSWGLGGQSYEQYF. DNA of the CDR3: TGCGCCAGCAGCTGGGGCCTGGGGGGGCAATCCTACGAGCAGTACTTC.

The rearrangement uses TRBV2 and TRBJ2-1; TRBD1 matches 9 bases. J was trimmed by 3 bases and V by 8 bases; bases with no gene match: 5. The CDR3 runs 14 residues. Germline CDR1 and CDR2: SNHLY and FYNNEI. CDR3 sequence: CASGRTGDYNEQFF. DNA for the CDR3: TGTGCCAGCGGGAGGACAGGGGACTACAATGAGCAGTTCTTC.

The DNA of the CDR3 is TGCGCCAGCAGCCAAGCAGTGGATGAGCAGTTCTTC. Protein: CASSQAVDEQFF. The chain uses TRBV4-1 and TRBJ2-1; no reliable D call. Trimming took 1 base from V and 8 from J, leaving 6 bases between them. CDR3 length: 12 residues. In germline, CDR1 is MGHRA, CDR2 YSYEKL.

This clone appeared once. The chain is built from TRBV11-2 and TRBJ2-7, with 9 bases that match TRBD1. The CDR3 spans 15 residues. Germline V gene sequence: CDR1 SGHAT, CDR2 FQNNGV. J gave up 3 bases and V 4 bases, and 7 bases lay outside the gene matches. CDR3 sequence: CASSSQGTGYYEQYF. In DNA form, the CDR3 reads TGTGCCAGCAGCTCCCAAGGGACAGGGTACTACGAGCAGTACTTC.

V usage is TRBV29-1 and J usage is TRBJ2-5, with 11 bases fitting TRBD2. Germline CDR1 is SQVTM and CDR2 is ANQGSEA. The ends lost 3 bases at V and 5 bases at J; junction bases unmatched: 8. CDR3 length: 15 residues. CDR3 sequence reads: CSVEASGRRWETQYF. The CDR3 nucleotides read TGCAGCGTTGAGGCTAGCGGGAGGAGGTGGGAGACCCAGTACTTC.

The CDR3 coding sequence is TGTGCCAGCAGCCCCGGACTCGGTGACTACGAGCAGTACTTC. Protein: CASSPGLGDYEQYF. V usage is TRBV7-3 and J usage is TRBJ2-7, with a tentative D call TRBD2 (5 bases). V shed 5 bases and J shed 3 bases, with 14 bases lying between them. In germline, CDR1 is SGHTA, CDR2 FQGTGA. The CDR3 has 14 residues. Variable domain in full (rest from reference TRBV7-3 and TRBJ2-7): GAGVSQTPSNKVTEKGKYVELRCDPISGHTALYWYRQSLGQGPEFLIYFQGTGAADDSGLPNDRFFAVRPEGSVSTLKIQRTERGDSAVYLCASSPGLGDYEQYFGPGTRLTVT.

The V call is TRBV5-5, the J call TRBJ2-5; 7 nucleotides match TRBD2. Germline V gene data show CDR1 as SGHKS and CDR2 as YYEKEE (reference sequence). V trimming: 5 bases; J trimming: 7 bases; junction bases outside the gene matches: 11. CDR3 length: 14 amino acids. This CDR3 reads CASRAPGLRGTQYF. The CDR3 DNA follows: TGTGCCAGCAGGGCGCCGGGACTAAGAGGGACCCAGTACTTC.

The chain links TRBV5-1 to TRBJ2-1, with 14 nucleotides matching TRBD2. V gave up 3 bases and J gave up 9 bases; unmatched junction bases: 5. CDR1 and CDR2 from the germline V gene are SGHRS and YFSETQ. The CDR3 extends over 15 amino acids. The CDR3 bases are TGCGCCAGCAGCTCGGGACTAGCGGGGGTCGTTGAGCAGTTCTTC. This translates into CASSSGLAGVVEQFF.

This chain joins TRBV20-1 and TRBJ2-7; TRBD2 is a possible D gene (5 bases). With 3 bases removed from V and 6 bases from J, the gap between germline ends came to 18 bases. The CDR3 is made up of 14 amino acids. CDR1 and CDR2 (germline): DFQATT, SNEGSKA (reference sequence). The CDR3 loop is CSASLPGILSEQYF. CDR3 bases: TGCAGTGCTAGTCTTCCGGGAATCCTAAGCGAGCAGTACTTC.

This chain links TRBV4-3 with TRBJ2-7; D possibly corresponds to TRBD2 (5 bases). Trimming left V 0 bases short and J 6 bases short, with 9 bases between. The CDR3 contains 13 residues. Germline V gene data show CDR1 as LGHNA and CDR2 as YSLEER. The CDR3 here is CASSQERVGEQYF. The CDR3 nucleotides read TGCGCCAGCAGCCAAGAGAGGGTGGGCGAGCAGTACTTC.